Below, 31 T cell receptor beta chains from the same sample are listed, as sequenced in a study of blood T cell repertoires in COVID-19. Clones were sequenced by immunoSEQ multiplex PCR, and TCRdb holds only the in-frame ones, with some missing. The repertoire consists of some 130,000 clones, with around 73% occurring once and the leading ten covering approximately 10%. The sample comprised peripheral blood. The receptor set was obtained from a man between 60 and 75 years old who had recovered from COVID-19.

The chain is built from TRBV4-2 and TRBJ2-2; D is unresolved. V shed 4 bases and J shed 5 bases, with 8 bases lying between them. CDR1 is LGHNA, CDR2 YNFKEQ, per germline. This CDR3 spans 13 amino acids. In nucleotides, the CDR3 is TGTGCCAGCAGCCCTACAGTTACCGGGGAGCTGTTTTTT. Translating it yields CASSPTVTGELFF.

The rearrangement joins TRBV3-1 (or the pseudogene TRBV3-2) to TRBJ2-5; possibly TRBD2 for D (6 bases). V was clipped by 0 bases and J by 7 bases, with 12 bases between them. The germline V gene has CDR1 LGHDT and CDR2 YNNKEL (reference sequence). There are 14 residues in the CDR3. CDR3 bases: TGTGCCAGCAGCCAAGATGGGGGGTTCGGGACCCAGTACTTC. Its translation is CASSQDGGFGTQYF.

This sequence joins TRBV3-1 (or the pseudogene TRBV3-2) and TRBJ2-4, with 10 bases that match TRBD1. The germline gives CDR1 LGHDT, CDR2 YNNKEL (reference sequence). V shed 4 bases, J shed 8 bases, and the junction held 8 bases outside the gene matches. The CDR3 contains 15 residues. As DNA, the CDR3 is TGTGCCAGCAGCCCCGCGACAGGGGGCAGGGACATTCAGTACTTC. Residues: CASSPATGGRDIQYF.

Notes on this clone: Other DNA sequences in this sample translate to the same CDR3. V and J are TRBV4-3 and TRBJ1-1; D is uncertain. The V and J ends lost 0 bases and 5 bases respectively, with 13 bases between them. In germline, CDR1 is LGHNA, CDR2 YSLEER. The CDR3 spans 15 residues. CDR3 sequence: CASSQDARGGTEAFF. The CDR3 DNA follows: TGCGCCAGCAGCCAAGATGCCCGGGGAGGTACTGAAGCTTTCTTT.

V and J are TRBV9 and TRBJ2-3; 7 bases match TRBD2. Looked up from germline, CDR1 is SGDLS and CDR2 is YYNGEE. V gave up 5 bases and J gave up 5 bases; unmatched junction bases: 8. The CDR3 length is 14 residues. CDR3 protein: CASSPTGGKDTQYF. CDR3 nucleotide sequence: TGTGCCAGCAGTCCCACCGGGGGGAAAGATACGCAGTATTTT.

The chain links TRBV28 to TRBJ1-1; D possibly corresponds to TRBD1 (6 bases). Trimming pared 7 bases from V and 0 bases from J, leaving 21 bases between. The CDR3 runs to 17 residues. Germline loops: CDR1 MDHEN, CDR2 SYDVKM. The CDR3 nucleotides read TGTGCCAGCACTCGAAGGCTAGCGGGGGCGGTGAACACTGAAGCTTTCTTT. Protein: CASTRRLAGAVNTEAFF.

The count of this clone is one. The V and J genes are TRBV4-3 and TRBJ2-1; 10 bases map to TRBD2. The CDR3 covers 15 residues. In germline, CDR1 is LGHNA, CDR2 YSLEER. The V gene end was trimmed by 5 bases and the J gene end by 3 bases; junction bases not matched to a gene: 4. CDR3 nucleotide sequence: TGCGCCAGCAGCTTTAGCGGGAGGCGCTACAATGAGCAGTTCTTC. Translation gives CASSFSGRRYNEQFF.

This clone was seen only once. CDR3 sequence: CASRRTSGSNTGELFF. The CDR3 DNA reads as TGTGCCAGCAGACGCACTAGCGGATCGAACACCGGGGAGCTGTTTTTT. The chain carries TRBV28 and TRBJ2-2; 8 positions agree with TRBD2. This CDR3 has 16 amino acids. V shed 6 bases, J shed 0 bases, and the junction held 6 bases outside the gene matches. In germline, CDR1 is MDHEN, CDR2 SYDVKM.

The V call is TRBV5-1, the J call TRBJ2-7; TRBD1 matches 9 bases. There are 14 residues in the CDR3. V shed 0 bases, J shed 5 bases, and the junction held 3 bases outside the gene matches. CDR1 and CDR2 (germline): SGHRS, YFSETQ. CDR3 region: CASSLDRGRNEQYF. The CDR3 coding sequence is TGCGCCAGCAGCTTGGACAGGGGGCGAAACGAGCAGTACTTC. Full variable domain (rest looked up from reference TRBV5-1 and TRBJ2-7): KAGVTQTPRYLIKTRGQQVTLSCSPISGHRSVSWYQQTPGQGLQFLFEYFSETQRNKGNFPGRFSGRQFSNSRSEMNVSTLELGDSALYLCASSLDRGRNEQYFGPGTRLTVT.

V gene TRBV5-8 combines with J gene TRBJ2-3; D might be TRBD1 (6 bases). The length of the CDR3 is 15 residues. The V gene lost 4 bases and the J gene lost 3 bases, with 15 bases spanning the gap. The V gene's germline CDR1 is SGHTS and CDR2 YDEGEE. The CDR3 sequence is CASSQKGVLTDTQYF. CDR3 coding DNA: TGTGCCAGCAGCCAGAAGGGGGTGTTGACAGATACGCAGTATTTT.

The J gene is TRBJ1-1, the V gene TRBV9; D gene unclear. This CDR3 has 13 amino acids. The V gene's germline CDR1 is SGDLS and CDR2 YYNGEE. The germline V and J ends were trimmed by 0 bases and 4 bases, with 7 bases remaining between them. The CDR3: CASSVGSGTEAFF. In DNA, the CDR3 is TGTGCCAGCAGCGTAGGTTCGGGCACTGAAGCTTTCTTT.

V and J are TRBV11-2 and TRBJ2-2, with a tentative D call TRBD1 (5 bases). CDR3 length: 14 amino acids. The ends were cut back, 6 bases at V and 2 bases at J, with 10 bases in the middle. CDR1 and CDR2 from the germline V gene are SGHAT and FQNNGV. The CDR3 here is CASRLQGNTGELFF. The CDR3 nucleotides read TGTGCCAGCAGATTGCAGGGTAACACCGGGGAGCTGTTTTTT.

This chain uses TRBV7-8 with TRBJ2-2, with D possibly TRBD1 on 6 matching bases. V was cut by 6 bases and J by 0 bases, with 11 bases left in between. This CDR3 region has 15 residues. Germline V lookup: CDR1 SGHVS, CDR2 FQNEAQ. The CDR3 reads CASRPDSANTGELFF. CDR3 nucleotide sequence: TGTGCCAGCAGACCGGACAGCGCGAACACCGGGGAGCTGTTTTTT.

This chain uses TRBV27 with TRBJ1-1; D ambiguous. Looked up from germline, CDR1 is MNHEY and CDR2 is SMNVEV (reference sequence). The germline V and J ends were trimmed by 0 bases and 4 bases, with 12 bases remaining between them. The CDR3 length is 15 residues. In nucleotides, the CDR3 is TGTGCCAGCAGTTTATCGGGCAGGAGGTCCACTGAAGCTTTCTTT. This sequence encodes CASSLSGRRSTEAFF.

The genes are TRBV4-1 and TRBJ2-7; D is unclear. Trimming took 4 bases from V and 4 from J, leaving 11 bases between them. Germline lookup yields CDR1 MGHRA and CDR2 YSYEKL. CDR3 size: 13 residues. The CDR3 nucleotides are TGCGCCAGCAGCCCGCTCCTACGGTACGAGCAGTACTTC. Encoded protein: CASSPLLRYEQYF.

The V and J genes are TRBV6-2 or TRBV6-3 and TRBJ1-1, with D uncertain. V dropped 0 bases and J dropped 2 bases, with 7 bases sitting between them. CDR3 length equals 14 residues. In germline, CDR1 is MNHEY, CDR2 SVGEGT. The CDR3 coding sequence is TGTGCCAGCAGTTACTCAACAGACAACACTGAAGCTTTCTTT. Its translation: CASSYSTDNTEAFF.

The chain employs TRBV12-5 and TRBJ2-3, with 10 bases aligning to TRBD1. CDR3 length equals 15 residues. The V gene's germline CDR1 is LGHNT and CDR2 FRNRAP. Trimming removed 6 bases from V and 3 bases from J; junction bases left unmatched: 6. The chain's CDR3 is CASGPGQGGTDTQYF. The CDR3 coding sequence is TGTGCTAGTGGCCCAGGACAGGGGGGTACAGATACGCAGTATTTT. Full variable domain (missing parts from reference TRBV12-5 and TRBJ2-3): DARVTQTPRHKVTEMGQEVTMRCQPILGHNTVFWYRQTMMQGLELLAYFRNRAPLDDSGMPKDRFSAEMPDATLATLKIQPSEPRDSAVYFCASGPGQGGTDTQYFGPGTRLTVL.

The chain links TRBV11-2 to TRBJ2-7; D possibly corresponds to TRBD1 (5 bases). Trimming cost V 5 bases and J 2 bases, with 10 bases left between them. The CDR3 loop spans 13 amino acids. The germline CDR1 and CDR2 sequences are SGHAT and FQNNGV. In DNA, the CDR3 is TGTGCCAGCAGCCCCACAGGTACCTACGAGCAGTACTTC. Translation gives CASSPTGTYEQYF.

The gene calls are TRBV24-1 and TRBJ2-3; 11 bases agree with TRBD1. Unmatched junction bases numbered 7, after V lost 3 bases and J lost 6 bases. This CDR3 contains 16 residues. Looked up from germline, CDR1 is KGHDR and CDR2 is SFDVKD. CDR3: CATSDPGTGGTDTQYF. The CDR3 DNA sequence: TGTGCCACCAGTGATCCAGGGACAGGGGGGACGGATACGCAGTATTTT.

The chain links TRBV2 to TRBJ2-2, with 10 bases aligning to TRBD2. V was pared by 5 bases and J by 7 bases, with 7 bases of the junction left unmatched. The germline CDR1 and CDR2 sequences are SNHLY and FYNNEI. The CDR3 is 15 residues long. The CDR3 here is CASSKSGGAFGELFF. The CDR3 nucleotides read TGTGCCAGCAGTAAAAGCGGGGGGGCCTTCGGGGAGCTGTTTTTT.

The chain is built from TRBV6-5 and TRBJ1-4; D is ambiguous. V was shortened by 2 bases and J by 4 bases, with 8 bases between the two germline ends. CDR1 and CDR2 from the germline V gene are MNHEY and SVGAGI. This CDR3 region has 14 residues. The CDR3 coding sequence is TGTGCCAGCAGTTACGGCAGGAATAATGAAAAACTGTTTTTT. Translation: CASSYGRNNEKLFF.

The genes are TRBV10-1 and TRBJ2-6; weak D call: TRBD1 (6 bases). In germline, CDR1 is WNHNN, CDR2 SYGVQD (reference sequence). Trimming took off 6 bases at V and 0 bases at J, with 18 bases between the two ends. This CDR3 spans 18 amino acids. CDR3: CASRIHREGDSGANVLTF. CDR3 coding DNA: TGCGCCAGCAGGATTCACAGGGAAGGGGACTCTGGGGCCAACGTCCTGACTTTC.

This clone came up once. CDR3 nucleotides: TGCGCCAGCAGCCAAGAACGGCTAGTCACCTACAATGAGCAGTTCTTC. It translates to CASSQERLVTYNEQFF. The chain links TRBV4-3 to TRBJ2-1; unclear D gene. The CDR3 runs 16 residues. Deletions cut 0 bases from V and 2 bases from J, with 11 bases between. Germline V CDR1 and CDR2: LGHNA, YSLEER.

The gene calls are TRBV5-1 and TRBJ2-1; 9 bases align to TRBD2. Germline loops: CDR1 SGHRS, CDR2 YFSETQ. The J segment lost 4 bases and the V segment lost 0 bases, leaving 5 bases of the junction unmatched. The CDR3 is 16 residues long. The CDR3 loop reads CASSLDLAGLYNEQFF. Here the CDR3 DNA reads TGCGCCAGCAGCTTGGACCTAGCGGGGCTATACAATGAGCAGTTCTTC.

The chain combines TRBV5-4 with TRBJ2-3, with D tentatively TRBD1 (6 bases). The CDR3 length is 14 residues. Germline V CDR1 and CDR2: SGHNT, YYREEE (reference sequence). Trimming removed 3 bases from V and 3 bases from J, with 11 bases in between. DNA of the CDR3: TGTGCCAGCAGCTCTTACAGGGCTACAGATACGCAGTATTTT. Amino acids: CASSSYRATDTQYF. The variable domain in full, with the rest retrieved from reference TRBV5-4 and TRBJ2-3, is ETGVTQSPTHLIKTRGQQVTLRCSSQSGHNTVSWYQQALGQGPQFIFQYYREEENGRGNFPPRFSGLQFPNYSSELNVNALELDDSALYLCASSSYRATDTQYFGPGTRLTVL.

The V call is TRBV19, the J call TRBJ1-3; D is ambiguous. Trimming shortened V by 8 bases and J by 0 bases, and 11 bases separated the two germline ends. CDR3 size: 14 residues. Germline V CDR1 and CDR2: LNHDA, SQIVND (reference sequence). The CDR3: CASVSTSSGNTIYF. The DNA of the CDR3 is TGTGCCAGTGTCAGTACGTCCTCTGGAAACACCATATATTTT.

This chain links TRBV4-2 with TRBJ2-1; TRBD2 is a possible D gene (5 bases). Germline-derived CDR1 and CDR2 are LGHNA and YNFKEQ. Trimming pared 0 bases from V and 9 bases from J, leaving 9 bases between. The CDR3 loop spans 13 amino acids. CDR3 region: CASSQDPRGEQFF. The DNA for the CDR3 is TGTGCCAGCAGCCAAGACCCCCGGGGTGAGCAGTTCTTC.

The chain carries TRBV4-3 and TRBJ2-1; D is unresolved. The CDR3 has 13 amino acids. Germline CDR1 reads LGHNA; CDR2 reads YSLEER. Trimming cost V 0 bases and J 12 bases, with 12 bases left between them. In nucleotides, the CDR3 is TGCGCCAGCAGCCAAGATCAACCCACGCGGCAGTTCTTC. Encoded protein: CASSQDQPTRQFF.

The chain combines TRBV5-6 with TRBJ2-1, with 13 bases lining up with TRBD2. After removal of 4 bases from V and 9 bases from J, the junction contained 7 bases not matched to a gene. The CDR3 loop spans 15 amino acids. Germline CDR1 reads SGHDT; CDR2 reads YYEEEE. CDR3 loop: CASSQGLAGLSEQFF. The CDR3 bases are TGTGCCAGCAGCCAGGGACTAGCGGGACTCAGTGAGCAGTTCTTC.

This clone was counted only a few times. The chain is built from TRBV7-9 and TRBJ1-1, with D uncertain. The CDR3 runs 15 residues. The V and J ends lost 4 bases and 5 bases respectively, with 17 bases between them. The V gene's germline CDR1 is SEHNR and CDR2 FQNEAQ (reference sequence). CDR3 region: CASSSPLDFGTEAFF. DNA of the CDR3: TGTGCCAGCAGCTCGCCTCTCGACTTCGGAACTGAAGCTTTCTTT.

This clone was counted once. V gene TRBV7-8 combines with J gene TRBJ1-4, with TRBD1 identical over 7 bases. V was pared by 1 base and J by 5 bases, with 4 bases of the junction left unmatched. Germline assignment: CDR1 SGHVS and CDR2 FQNEAQ. This CDR3 has 15 amino acids. The CDR3 DNA reads TGTGCCAGCAGCTTAGGGGGACAGCCCAATGAAAAACTGTTTTTT. Its protein is CASSLGGQPNEKLFF.